This entry concerns a single T cell receptor (beta chain). Germline CDR1 SGHRS, CDR2 YFSETQ. V lost 0 bases, J lost 7 bases, and 11 bases stayed unmatched. The CDR3 spans 17 residues. The sample comes from a study of technical replicates of blood from a few donors. This table comes from immunoSEQ multiplex PCR, and its TCRdb copy is limited to in-frame clones, with some not included. The sample holds 67,000 or so clones, 80% to 95% seen once. This rearrangement joins TRBV5-1 to TRBJ1-4; 8 nucleotides line up with TRBD1. Material: T cells isolated from PBMCs. The sequence was obtained from a human donor in good health. CDR3 amino acids: CASSLGATGTGSEKLFF. In DNA, the CDR3 is TGCGCCAGCAGCTTGGGGGCCACGGGGACAGGATCTGAAAAACTGTTTTTT.